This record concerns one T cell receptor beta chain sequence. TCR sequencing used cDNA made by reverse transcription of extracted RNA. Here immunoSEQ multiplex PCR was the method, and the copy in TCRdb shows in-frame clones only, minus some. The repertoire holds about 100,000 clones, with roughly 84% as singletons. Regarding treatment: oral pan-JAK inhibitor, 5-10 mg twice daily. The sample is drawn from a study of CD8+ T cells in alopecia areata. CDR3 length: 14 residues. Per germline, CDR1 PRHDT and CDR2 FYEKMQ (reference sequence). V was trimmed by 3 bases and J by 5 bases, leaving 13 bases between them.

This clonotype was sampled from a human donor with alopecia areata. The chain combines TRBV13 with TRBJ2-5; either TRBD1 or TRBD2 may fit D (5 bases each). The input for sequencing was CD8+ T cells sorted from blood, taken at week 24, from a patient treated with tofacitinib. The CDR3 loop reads CASSFRDQVETQYF. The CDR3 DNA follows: TGTGCCAGCAGCTTTAGGGACCAGGTCGAGACCCAGTACTTC.